The 5 T cell receptor beta chains listed next were all sequenced from one sample in a study of early T cells in non-severe SARS-CoV-2 infection. Using its own MiXCR run on the 5' RACE reads, TCRdb lists one record per CDR3 protein. Among some 66,000 distinct CDR3 sequences, roughly 10% were seen once, and the ten largest hold roughly 3.2%. The sequencing sample was made of whole blood. Every receptor here comes from an adult who was a healthcare worker with PCR-confirmed SARS-CoV-2 infection or an uninfected control (not recorded which).

This clonotype occurred many times. The chain links TRBV5-1 to TRBJ2-5; 10 nucleotides align to TRBD2. Germline V CDR1 and CDR2: SGHRS, YFSETQ. The CDR3 runs 16 residues. The trim removed 4 bases at V and 5 bases at J, leaving 11 bases unmatched. In DNA form, the CDR3 reads TGCGCCAGCAGCCCCCTTGGGAGAGCGGGAGGGGAGACCCAGTACTTC. Translation gives CASSPLGRAGGETQYF.

There are a few counts of this clonotype. The genes are TRBV11-1 and TRBJ2-1; weak D call: TRBD1 (6 bases). CDR1 and CDR2 (germline): SGHAT, FQDESV (reference sequence). The CDR3 spans 15 residues. Trimming took 3 bases from V and 6 from J, leaving 15 bases between them. The CDR3 DNA follows: TGTGCCAGCAGCTTTGGGGGCCCTCGACCCAATGAGCAGTTCTTC. Its translation is CASSFGGPRPNEQFF.

This clonotype was recorded at least ten times. This rearrangement joins TRBV6-2 or TRBV6-3 to TRBJ2-2; no clear D gene. The CDR3 loop spans 14 amino acids. V shed 2 bases and J shed 7 bases, with 11 bases lying between them. The V gene's germline CDR1 is MNHEY and CDR2 SVGEGT. The chain's CDR3 is CASSYGLDVGELFF. The CDR3, as DNA: TGTGCCAGCAGTTACGGGCTAGACGTCGGGGAGCTGTTTTTT.

In this sample, this clonotype turned up a few times. The V call is TRBV11-2, the J call TRBJ2-1, with 15 bases identical to TRBD2. Germline V gene data show CDR1 as SGHAT and CDR2 as FQNNGV. This CDR3 has 16 residues. V shed 5 bases, J shed 7 bases, and the junction held 6 bases outside the gene matches. Here the CDR3 DNA reads TGTGCCAGCAGCCGGACTAGCGGGAGGGCCGCGAATGAGCAGTTCTTC. Translating gives CASSRTSGRAANEQFF. Looking up the rest from reference TRBV11-2 and TRBJ2-1 gives the full variable domain: EAGVAQSPRYKIIEKRQSVAFWCNPISGHATLYWYQQILGQGPKLLIQFQNNGVVDDSQLPKDRFSAERLKGVDSTLKIQPAKLEDSAVYLCASSRTSGRAANEQFFGPGTRLTVL.

The genes are TRBV12-3 or TRBV12-4 and TRBJ2-3; D gene ambiguous. The V end lost 2 bases, the J end lost 3 bases, and 6 bases lay between the germline ends. This CDR3 is 13 amino acids long. The CDR3 spells CASSLIGTDTQYF. The CDR3 nucleotides are TGTGCCAGCAGTTTAATCGGGACAGATACGCAGTATTTT.